This entry lists 20 T cell receptor beta chains sequenced from one sample in a study of graft-versus-host responses after intestinal transplantation. Clones were sequenced by immunoSEQ multiplex PCR, and TCRdb holds only the in-frame ones, with some missing. The table shows about 97,000 clones, with 75% to 95% occurring only once. The material sequenced was PBMCs, taken roughly 450 days after intestinal transplant. The receptors stem from a human patient who received an intestinal transplant, so some T cells may come from the graft donor.

The chain combines TRBV4-1 with TRBJ1-5; D is undetermined. Trimming removed 1 base at V and 2 bases at J, with 12 bases between. Germline loops: CDR1 MGHRA, CDR2 YSYEKL. The CDR3 sequence is 16 residues long. The CDR3 spells CASSQGLREGNQPQHF. In nucleotides, the CDR3 is TGCGCCAGCAGCCAAGGTCTTAGGGAGGGCAATCAGCCCCAGCATTTT.

The rearrangement uses TRBV2 and TRBJ2-7; 10 bases fit TRBD2. Per the germline V gene, CDR1 is SNHLY and CDR2 is FYNNEI. V gave up 7 bases and J gave up 0 bases; unmatched junction bases: 6. The CDR3 sequence is 15 residues long. In DNA form, the CDR3 reads TGTGCCAGCATACTAGCGGGGAAATCCTCCTACGAGCAGTACTTC. Translation: CASILAGKSSYEQYF.

The V call is TRBV5-1, the J call TRBJ2-1; TRBD2 matches 8 bases. In germline, CDR1 is SGHRS, CDR2 YFSETQ. This CDR3 is built from 18 residues. Trimming cost V 1 base and J 0 bases; bases outside gene matches: 9. The CDR3 nucleotides read TGCGCCAGCAGCTTGTTATCAGCGGGGGCTTCCTCCTACAATGAGCAGTTCTTC. It specifies CASSLLSAGASSYNEQFF.

The chain links TRBV7-9 to TRBJ1-1, with 8 bases matching TRBD1. V was clipped by 5 bases and J by 3 bases; unmatched bases: 5. CDR1 and CDR2 from the germline V gene are SEHNR and FQNEAQ (reference sequence). This CDR3 is built from 14 residues. The CDR3 sequence: CASSSGRGHTEAFF. Written as DNA, the CDR3 is TGTGCCAGCAGCAGCGGCAGGGGGCACACTGAAGCTTTCTTT.

The chain combines TRBV7-8 with TRBJ1-1; no firm D call. The V end lost 3 bases, the J end lost 6 bases, and 8 bases lay between the germline ends. Germline-derived CDR1 and CDR2 are SGHVS and FQNEAQ. The CDR3 consists of 12 residues. The CDR3: CASSFEDAEAFF. The CDR3 coding sequence is TGTGCCAGCAGCTTTGAGGACGCTGAAGCTTTCTTT.

The J gene is TRBJ1-3, the V gene TRBV5-1; D gene ambiguous. The CDR3 runs 13 residues. In germline, CDR1 is SGHRS, CDR2 YFSETQ. V lost 2 bases and J 4 bases, leaving 7 bases between the germline ends. CDR3 sequence (DNA): TGCGCCAGCAGCTTTCCCGACGGAAACACCATATATTTT. Amino acids: CASSFPDGNTIYF.

This chain joins TRBV5-1 and TRBJ2-2; 11 bases line up with TRBD2. V shed 0 bases, J shed 6 bases, and the junction held 1 base outside the gene matches. Germline V gene data show CDR1 as SGHRS and CDR2 as YFSETQ. The CDR3 length is 15 residues. CDR3 loop: CASSLGGLAAGELFF. The CDR3 DNA reads TGCGCCAGCAGCTTGGGGGGACTAGCGGCCGGGGAGCTGTTTTTT.

V is TRBV19 and J is TRBJ2-2, with 7 bases lining up with TRBD1. V shed 5 bases, J shed 0 bases, and the junction held 6 bases outside the gene matches. From germline, CDR1 is LNHDA and CDR2 SQIVND (reference sequence). The length of the CDR3 is 16 residues. The CDR3 spells CASSPRQGPNTGELFF. CDR3 DNA sequence: TGTGCCAGTAGTCCCCGACAGGGTCCGAACACCGGGGAGCTGTTTTTT.

The chain links TRBV6-4 to TRBJ2-2; D may match TRBD1 or TRBD2 (5 bases each). V lost 5 bases and J lost 10, with 17 bases in between. The CDR3 length is 14 residues. Germline CDR1 and CDR2: MRHNA and SNTAGT. The chain's CDR3 is CASSPRDQAEELFF. The CDR3 coding sequence is TGTGCCAGCAGTCCCCGGGACCAGGCAGAGGAGCTGTTTTTT.

The V gene is TRBV5-1, the J gene TRBJ2-5, with D tentatively TRBD1 (5 bases). Trimming shortened V by 1 base and J by 4 bases, and 8 bases separated the two germline ends. The CDR3 has 13 residues. Germline loops: CDR1 SGHRS, CDR2 YFSETQ. In nucleotides, the CDR3 is TGCGCCAGCAGCTTGCCAGGGCGAGAGACCCAGTACTTC. Amino acid sequence: CASSLPGRETQYF.

This chain links TRBV7-8 with TRBJ1-5, with 7 bases aligning to TRBD1. Germline values: CDR1 SGHVS, CDR2 FQNEAQ. This CDR3 region has 17 residues. The J segment lost 5 bases and the V segment lost 1 base, leaving 11 bases of the junction unmatched. In DNA, the CDR3 is TGTGCCAGCAGCTTAGAGGGTCTAGACAGGGTTGATCAGCCCCAGCATTTT. Its translation is CASSLEGLDRVDQPQHF.

The chain recombines TRBV7-9 with TRBJ1-4; D call uncertain. Germline V gene sequence: CDR1 SEHNR, CDR2 FQNEAQ (reference sequence). The CDR3 runs 14 residues. V gave up 3 bases and J gave up 7 bases, with 12 bases separating them. The CDR3 nucleotides are TGTGCCAGCAGCTTGGTACCCCCAGGTGAAAAACTGTTTTTT. It translates to CASSLVPPGEKLFF.

CDR3 protein: CASSVDPFEGYTF. Written as DNA, the CDR3 is TGTGCCAGCAGCGTCGACCCTTTCGAGGGCTACACCTTC. The chain joins TRBV9 to TRBJ1-2; D uncertain. The V end lost 2 bases, the J end lost 8 bases, and 13 bases lay between the germline ends. The CDR3 length is 13 residues. Germline assignment: CDR1 SGDLS and CDR2 YYNGEE.

This clone was recorded a few times. The chain uses TRBV7-9 and TRBJ1-6, with D maybe TRBD1 (6 bases). Trimming took 4 bases from V and 7 from J, leaving 14 bases between them. Germline CDR1 SEHNR, CDR2 FQNEAQ (reference sequence). The CDR3 spans 15 residues. Written as DNA, the CDR3 is TGTGCCAGCAGCTCCCTCGGGCAGGGGAATTCACCCCTCCACTTT. It codes for CASSSLGQGNSPLHF.

The gene calls are TRBV18 and TRBJ1-1, with 7 bases lining up with TRBD1. Germline loops: CDR1 KGHSH, CDR2 LQKENI. The CDR3 is 14 amino acids. The V segment lost 5 bases and the J segment 4 bases; nucleotides outside the gene matches: 7. The CDR3 here is CASSDREGSTEAFF. The DNA of the CDR3 is TGTGCCAGCTCAGACAGGGAGGGCAGCACTGAAGCTTTCTTT.

The chain combines TRBV7-2 with TRBJ1-1; TRBD1 aligns across 7 bases. J gave up 4 bases and V 5 bases, and 4 bases lay outside the gene matches. This CDR3 has 13 amino acids. Germline lookup yields CDR1 SGHTA and CDR2 FQGNSA. For the CDR3, the DNA is TGTGCCAGCAGCACAGACAGGGCCACTGAAGCTTTCTTT. Translated, it gives CASSTDRATEAFF.

The table lists this clone with a few counts. The gene calls are TRBV4-1 and TRBJ1-4; D remains ambiguous. The CDR3 sequence is 12 residues long. V was cut by 1 base and J by 8 bases, with 5 bases left in between. CDR1 MGHRA and CDR2 YSYEKL come from the germline V gene. The CDR3 DNA sequence: TGCGCCAGCAGCCAAGGTCGAGAAAAACTGTTTTTT. As protein: CASSQGREKLFF.

The rearrangement uses TRBV7-2 and TRBJ1-2; D gene unclear. The CDR3 runs 16 residues. Trimming took off 5 bases at V and 1 base at J, with 17 bases between the two ends. CDR1 and CDR2 (germline): SGHTA, FQGNSA. This CDR3 is CASSPFPQTFNYGYTF. The DNA for the CDR3 is TGTGCCAGCAGCCCCTTCCCGCAGACATTTAACTATGGCTACACCTTC.

This rearrangement joins TRBV15 to TRBJ2-2; D call uncertain. The CDR3 spans 16 residues. Germline assignment: CDR1 LNHNV and CDR2 YYDKDF (reference sequence). Trimming cost V 1 base and J 2 bases, with 11 bases left between them. CDR3 loop: CATSRGFPLNTGELFF. The CDR3 DNA reads TGTGCCACCAGCAGAGGTTTTCCCCTAAACACCGGGGAGCTGTTTTTT. The whole variable domain, filled in from reference TRBV15 and TRBJ2-2, reads DAMVIQNPRYQVTQFGKPVTLSCSQTLNHNVMYWYQQKSSQAPKLLFHYYDKDFNNEADTPDNFQSRRPNTSFCFLDIRSPGLGDTAMYLCATSRGFPLNTGELFFGEGSRLTVL.

The chain has TRBV27 and TRBJ1-2; a possible D gene is TRBD1 (5 bases). Trimming removed 8 bases at V and 5 bases at J, with 12 bases between. The CDR3 is 12 residues long. Germline V lookup: CDR1 MNHEY, CDR2 SMNVEV (reference sequence). The CDR3 spells CASGGVGYGYTF. DNA of the CDR3: TGTGCCAGCGGAGGGGTGGGGTATGGCTACACCTTC.